One and the same sample provided the 12 T cell receptor beta chains below, sequenced in a study of molecular identifiers for immune sequencing clone quantification. TCRdb independently ran MiXCR on the PCR reads; one entry per CDR3 protein. Of around 470,000 distinct CDR3 sequences listed, less than 30% are singletons. The specimen sequenced was naive CD8+ T cells from blood, with Jurkat cell RNA spiked in. Subset here: FACS-sorted CD8+CD4-CCR7+CD45RA+ naive T cells. These receptors all stem from a human donor in good health. Some libraries in this study had Jurkat cell RNA spiked in.

In its sample, this clonotype was seen a few times. The genes are TRBV7-9 and TRBJ2-1; perhaps D is TRBD1 or TRBD2 (5 bases each). Trimming shortened V by 5 bases and J by 6 bases, and 11 bases separated the two germline ends. Germline CDR1 reads SEHNR; CDR2 reads FQNEAQ (reference sequence). There are 13 residues in the CDR3. Here the CDR3 reads CASSPRDRNEQFF. The CDR3 bases are TGTGCCAGCAGCCCCCGGGACCGCAATGAGCAGTTCTTC. The full variable domain, completed using reference TRBV7-9 and TRBJ2-1, is DTGVSQNPRHKITKRGQNVTFRCDPISEHNRLYWYRQTLGQGPEFLTYFQNEAQLEKSRLLSDRFSAERPKGSFSTLEIQRTEQGDSAMYLCASSPRDRNEQFFGPGTRLTVL.

Only a few counts were recorded for this clonotype. The V and J genes are TRBV28 and TRBJ1-6; a weak D match, TRBD1 (6 bases). This CDR3 is 16 amino acids long. Germline loops: CDR1 MDHEN, CDR2 SYDVKM. The germline V and J ends were trimmed by 6 bases and 4 bases, with 16 bases remaining between them. Written as DNA, the CDR3 is TGTGCCAGCAGCAACAGACAGGTGGTGTATAATTCACCCCTCCACTTT. Its protein is CASSNRQVVYNSPLHF.

There are a few counts of this clonotype. The V gene is TRBV27, the J gene TRBJ1-2; 8 positions match TRBD1. The CDR3 runs to 15 residues. With V trimmed by 4 bases and J by 7 bases, 11 bases remained unmatched. Germline V gene sequence: CDR1 MNHEY, CDR2 SMNVEV (reference sequence). CDR3 in DNA: TGTGCCAGCAGTTACAGACAGGGGTCACCTCTTGGCTACACCTTC. Protein: CASSYRQGSPLGYTF.

This clonotype was observed a few times. The chain carries TRBV5-8 and TRBJ1-5; D gene ambiguous. Germline loops: CDR1 SGHTS, CDR2 YDEGEE. Trimming cost V 1 base and J 11 bases, with 16 bases left between them. The CDR3 sequence is 14 residues long. The CDR3 sequence is CASSLLADVRSQHF. CDR3 coding DNA: TGTGCCAGCAGCTTGTTGGCGGACGTGAGGTCCCAGCATTTT.

This clonotype was seen a few times. The chain joins TRBV19 to TRBJ1-4, with a possible D match to TRBD1 (5 bases). There are 14 residues in the CDR3. Germline V gene lookup returns CDR1 LNHDA and CDR2 SQIVND (reference sequence). V was pared by 1 base and J by 8 bases, with 11 bases between. The CDR3 here is CASSIALRGEKLFF. CDR3 DNA sequence: TGTGCCAGTAGTATAGCCCTTAGGGGAGAAAAACTGTTTTTT.

On this clonotype: One end of the junction fails to match germline, which may point to a read error. The chain uses TRBV14 and TRBJ2-7, with D tentatively TRBD1 (7 bases). The CDR3 sequence is 13 residues long. Germline CDR1 SGHDN, CDR2 FVKESK. The CDR3 DNA reads TGTGCCAGCAGCCAAGCGCAGGGGGGTTCTCAGTCCTTC. Translation: CASSQAQGGSQSF.

The CDR3 here is CASSFSGTEAFANTGELFF. DNA for the CDR3: TGTGCCAGCAGTTTTTCCGGGACAGAGGCCTTCGCGAACACCGGGGAGCTGTTTTTT. The chain has TRBV6-2 or TRBV6-3 and TRBJ2-2, with 7 bases matching TRBD1. Germline CDR1 and CDR2: MNHEY and SVGEGT. Trimming cost V 4 bases and J 0 bases; bases outside gene matches: 14. The CDR3 extends over 19 amino acids.

With regard to this clonotype: A read error may be the cause here, since a much bigger clone is one base away. The chain combines TRBV29-1 with TRBJ2-7; D may be TRBD1 or TRBD2 (5 bases each). The germline gives CDR1 SQVTM, CDR2 ANQGSEA. This CDR3 is 14 amino acids long. For the CDR3, the DNA is TGCAGCGTTGAAGAAGGAGCAGGGACCTACGAGCGGTACTTC. This encodes CSVEEGAGTYERYF.

This clonotype came up once. At one of its ends the junction is not consistent with the germline gene, which may arise from a read error. The V call is TRBV7-9, the J call TRBJ2-5; D call uncertain. Germline CDR1 SEHNR, CDR2 FQNEAQ (reference sequence). The CDR3 runs to 15 residues. This chain's CDR3 is CAGSAPPALGETQYF. CDR3 nucleotide sequence: TGTGCCGGCAGCGCGCCCCCAGCTCTCGGGGAGACCCAGTACTTC.

This clonotype has a handful of counts. The CDR3 DNA sequence: TGTGCCAGCAGTCGGGACTATAACAATGAGCAGTTCTTC. This sequence encodes CASSRDYNNEQFF. The chain is built from TRBV12-3 or TRBV12-4 and TRBJ2-1, with TRBD2 matching 7 bases. The CDR3 loop spans 13 amino acids. V gave up 5 bases and J gave up 5 bases; unmatched junction bases: 3.

This clonotype was counted ten times or more. The genes are TRBV5-1 and TRBJ2-5; tentative D call: TRBD1 (6 bases). CDR3 length: 15 residues. The germline V and J ends were trimmed by 0 bases and 7 bases, with 16 bases remaining between them. Germline-derived CDR1 and CDR2 are SGHRS and YFSETQ. The CDR3 region has the DNA TGCGCCAGCAGCTTGGGGACAGCCTCAGGAGGGACCCAGTACTTC. Amino acid sequence: CASSLGTASGGTQYF.

Regarding this clonotype: This may stem from a read error, because a much larger clone lies one nucleotide away. The genes are TRBV15 and TRBJ1-1, with 9 bases lining up with TRBD1. There are 15 residues in the CDR3. Germline loops: CDR1 LNHNV, CDR2 YYDKDF (reference sequence). The CDR3 bases are TGTGCCGCCAGCAGACTGGGACAGGGTTTCGCTGAAGCTTTCTTT. This codes for CAASRLGQGFAEAFF. Filled out from reference TRBV15 and TRBJ1-1, the complete variable domain reads DAMVIQNPRYQVTQFGKPVTLSCSQTLNHNVMYWYQQKSSQAPKLLFHYYDKDFNNEADTPDNFQSRRPNTSFCFLDIRSPGLGDTAMYLCAASRLGQGFAEAFFGQGTRLTVV.